This TCR beta chain was sequenced for a study of beta chain features in type 1 diabetes. Study results and limitations: Shortening that was moderate but significant affected the TCRB CDR3s of Type 1 diabetes patients in all four CD4+ subsets.

V shed 3 bases and J shed 8 bases, with 7 bases lying between them. The CDR3 is 10 residues long. Germline V gene data show CDR1 as DFQATT and CDR2 as SNEGSKA (reference sequence). This clone was seen a handful of times. Its antigen remains unknown. All of the isolated RNA was reverse transcribed, so expressed TCRB transcripts were sequenced. The method was immunoSEQ multiplex PCR; TCRdb's version includes in-frame clones alone and lacks a portion of them. The profile covers some 290,000 clones, with approximately 15% appearing a single time and roughly 0.018% taken by the ten largest. The sequenced sample was naive CD4+ T cells from blood. The rearrangement joins TRBV20-1 to TRBJ1-2; possibly TRBD1 for D (6 bases). The source is a man aged 25 to 45 with type 1 diabetes. The chain's CDR3 is CSARGAGYTF. The CDR3 DNA is TGCAGTGCTAGGGGGGCGGGCTACACCTTC.